This TCR beta chain appears in the sequencing data of a study of T-cell memory formation after mild COVID-19. For the study at large: Clustering of TCRs was largely donor specific. General study results and limits: Cross-reactive memory apparently joined, as some responding clones appeared in pre-infection memory.

TCRdb ran MiXCR on the 5' RACE reads and lists one entry per CDR3 protein. Altogether approximately 560,000 distinct CDR3 sequences are present, 17% being singletons, with the ten largest covering around 8.1%. The V gene lost 0 bases and the J gene lost 7 bases, with 18 bases spanning the gap. CDR3 size: 16 residues. CDR1 is SGHAT and CDR2 is FQNNGV in the germline V gene. With regard to this clonotype: What it recognizes is unknown.

Sequencing input: PBMCs or a T cell subset sorted from them (not recorded which). The chain employs TRBV11-2 and TRBJ2-5; the D gene is possibly TRBD2 (7 bases). This TCR derives from an adult woman who had mild COVID-19 (a few samples of this study predate the infection). Cell type and time point are not known. CDR3 in amino acids: CASSLDGGREWSTQYF. Here the CDR3 DNA reads TGTGCCAGCAGCTTAGATGGGGGGCGGGAGTGGTCGACCCAGTACTTC.